The clone carrying this T cell receptor (beta chain) appeared a few times. This record comes from a study of blood T cell repertoires in COVID-19. CDR3 length: 14 amino acids. Trimming at V came to 7 bases and at J to 1 base, leaving 4 bases not matched to a gene. Germline V gene lookup returns CDR1 MNHEY and CDR2 SVGAGI. Clones were read by immunoSEQ multiplex PCR, and TCRdb kept only the in-frame ones, dropping some. Of about 100,000 clones in the sample, about 85% were seen once. Sequenced material: peripheral blood. This TCR derives from a man aged 45-60 years with active or convalescent COVID-19. The rearrangement joins TRBV6-5 to TRBJ1-1, with 9 bases that match TRBD1. The CDR3 sequence is CASTLDRGNTEAFF. In DNA form, the CDR3 reads TGTGCCAGCACCCTGGACAGGGGGAACACTGAAGCTTTCTTT.